This T cell receptor (beta chain) was captured in a study of blood T cell repertoires in COVID-19. Profiled with immunoSEQ multiplex PCR; TCRdb holds only in-frame clones, not every one. The data show 300,000 to 400,000 clones, with more than 70% seen just once and 0.9% to 1.5% held by the top ten. Germline CDR1 reads SGHAT; CDR2 reads FQNNGV. The CDR3 contains 15 residues. The J segment lost 6 bases and the V segment lost 0 bases, leaving 6 bases of the junction unmatched. The rearrangement joins TRBV11-2 to TRBJ1-1; 8 nucleotides line up with TRBD1. The TCR originated in a woman under 30 who had recovered from COVID-19. Sequenced: PBMCs or T cells enriched from blood (not recorded which). The CDR3 sequence: CASSLDGQGNAEAFF. DNA of the CDR3: TGTGCCAGCAGCTTAGACGGACAGGGTAACGCTGAAGCTTTCTTT.